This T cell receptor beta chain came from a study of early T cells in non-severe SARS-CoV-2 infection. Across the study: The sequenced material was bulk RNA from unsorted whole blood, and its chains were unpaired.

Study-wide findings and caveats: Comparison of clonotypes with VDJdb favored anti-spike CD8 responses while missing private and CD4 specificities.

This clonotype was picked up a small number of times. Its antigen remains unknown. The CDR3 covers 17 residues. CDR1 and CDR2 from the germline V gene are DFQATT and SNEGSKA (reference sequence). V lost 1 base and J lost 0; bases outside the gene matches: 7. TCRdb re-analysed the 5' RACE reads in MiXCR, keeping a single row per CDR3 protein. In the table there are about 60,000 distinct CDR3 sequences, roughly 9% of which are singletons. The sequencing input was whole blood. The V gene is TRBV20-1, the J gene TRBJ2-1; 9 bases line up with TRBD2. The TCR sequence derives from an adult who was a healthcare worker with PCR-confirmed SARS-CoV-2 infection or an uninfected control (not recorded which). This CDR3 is CSARGRSGGSSYNEQFF. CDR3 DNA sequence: TGCAGTGCTAGAGGGCGGAGCGGGGGGAGCTCCTACAATGAGCAGTTCTTC.